The 28 T cell receptor beta chains given below trace back to one sample, sequenced in a study of CD8+ T cells in alopecia areata. Extracted RNA was reverse transcribed into cDNA, the sequencing template. The method was immunoSEQ multiplex PCR; TCRdb's version includes in-frame clones alone and lacks a portion of them. Among more than 110,000 clones listed, around 50% were seen once. Here the sequenced sample was CD4+ T cells sorted from blood, taken at week 0. The receptors derive from a human donor with alopecia areata.

The chain combines TRBV30 with TRBJ1-3, with D unresolved. V was trimmed by 3 bases and J by 0 bases, leaving 9 bases between them. Per germline, CDR1 GTSNPN and CDR2 SVGIG (reference sequence). The CDR3 covers 14 residues. The CDR3 nucleotides read TGTGCCTGGAGCCGTACGAACTCTGGAAACACCATATATTTT. Protein product: CAWSRTNSGNTIYF.

This clone is a singleton in its sample. The genes are TRBV7-9 and TRBJ2-5; tentative D call: TRBD1 (5 bases). The CDR3 covers 14 residues. From germline, CDR1 is SEHNR and CDR2 FQNEAQ (reference sequence). Deletions cut 3 bases from V and 2 bases from J, with 10 bases between. The CDR3: CASSFRTNQETQYF. The CDR3 coding sequence is TGTGCCAGCAGCTTCAGGACAAATCAAGAGACCCAGTACTTC.

The CDR3 protein is CASSSLQETQYF. The CDR3 DNA reads as TGTGCCAGCAGTTCCCTCCAAGAGACCCAGTACTTC. The chain is built from TRBV6-5 and TRBJ2-5; no firm D call. Trimming stripped 4 bases from V and 1 base from J, with 4 bases between. The CDR3 has 12 residues. Germline V lookup: CDR1 MNHEY, CDR2 SVGAGI.

This clone was detected only a few times. The chain links TRBV5-1 to TRBJ2-2; D may be TRBD1 (5 bases). CDR3 length equals 16 residues. Trimming removed 0 bases from V and 1 base from J, with 10 bases in between. Germline values: CDR1 SGHRS, CDR2 YFSETQ. This CDR3 reads CASSLAGIRNTGELFF. CDR3 in DNA: TGCGCCAGCAGCTTGGCAGGGATAAGGAACACCGGGGAGCTGTTTTTT.

This sequence joins TRBV7-9 and TRBJ1-2; 7 bases agree with TRBD1. Germline values: CDR1 SEHNR, CDR2 FQNEAQ (reference sequence). V shed 5 bases, J shed 0 bases, and the junction held 3 bases outside the gene matches. This CDR3 spans 14 amino acids. This CDR3 reads CASSATGANYGYTF. CDR3 nucleotide sequence: TGTGCCAGCAGCGCAACAGGGGCTAACTATGGCTACACCTTC.

In this sample, this clone turned up a few times. J is TRBJ1-1 and V is TRBV23-1; 7 nucleotides agree with TRBD1. TRBV23-1 is filed as an ORF, its function uncertain. Trimming took 6 bases from V and 4 from J; bases not matched to a gene: 17. This CDR3 contains 17 residues. The CDR3 sequence is CASRNLGGAGVCTEAFF. DNA of the CDR3: TGCGCCAGCAGGAACTTAGGGGGCGCCGGTGTATGCACTGAAGCTTTCTTT.

Only one count was recorded for this clone. The chain uses TRBV27 and TRBJ1-1; a possible D gene is TRBD1 (5 bases). Germline values: CDR1 MNHEY, CDR2 SMNVEV (reference sequence). The CDR3 covers 13 residues. Trimming removed 4 bases from V and 5 bases from J, with 11 bases in between. CDR3 DNA sequence: TGTGCCAGCAGTTCGAGACGGGGGACTGAAGCTTTCTTT. Translating gives CASSSRRGTEAFF.

The rearrangement links TRBV27 to TRBJ1-1; D uncertain. Trimming cost V 2 bases and J 2 bases, with 15 bases left between them. Germline V gives CDR1 MNHEY, CDR2 SMNVEV (reference sequence). This CDR3 is 16 amino acids long. DNA for the CDR3: TGTGCCAGCAGTTTAGAGGGAAACAAGCGTAACACTGAAGCTTTCTTT. It encodes CASSLEGNKRNTEAFF.

The chain combines TRBV7-2 with TRBJ2-1; D may be TRBD2 (6 bases). This CDR3 region has 15 residues. CDR1 and CDR2 (germline): SGHTA, FQGNSA. The V end was cut by 5 bases, the J end by 6 bases, with 17 bases between. As DNA, the CDR3 is TGTGCCAGCAGCCCACCGGGACTTCTCGCCAATGAGCAGTTCTTC. Its translation: CASSPPGLLANEQFF.

The rearrangement joins TRBV4-2 to TRBJ2-6; 13 bases map to TRBD2. The CDR3 is made up of 22 amino acids. Germline CDR1 and CDR2: LGHNA and YNFKEQ. After removal of 0 bases from V and 2 bases from J, the junction contained 13 bases not matched to a gene. CDR3 in DNA: TGTGCCAGCAGCCAAGATCGACTAGCGGGGGGCCCAAACTTGCCTGGGGCCAACGTCCTGACTTTC. Its protein product is CASSQDRLAGGPNLPGANVLTF.

This chain uses TRBV30 with TRBJ2-2; D not resolved. CDR3 length: 13 amino acids. CDR1 GTSNPN and CDR2 SVGIG come from the germline V gene (reference sequence). V lost 4 bases and J lost 4, with 10 bases in between. The CDR3 is CAWMPGPTGELFF. The CDR3 DNA is TGTGCCTGGATGCCAGGTCCCACCGGGGAGCTGTTTTTT.

This chain uses TRBV10-3 with TRBJ1-6, with 9 bases that match TRBD1. The CDR3 is made up of 13 amino acids. CDR1 is ENHRY and CDR2 is SYGVKD in the germline V gene. The trim removed 5 bases at V and 9 bases at J, leaving 2 bases unmatched. The CDR3 sequence is CAISTDRGSPLHF. CDR3 sequence (DNA): TGTGCCATCAGTACGGACAGGGGTTCACCCCTCCACTTT.

The CDR3 is CAWSEGRVNPYEQYF. CDR3 bases: TGTGCCTGGAGTGAGGGAAGAGTCAATCCCTACGAGCAGTACTTC. The chain couples TRBV30 to TRBJ2-7, with D unresolved. This CDR3 contains 15 residues. Between the trimmed V and J ends, which lost 1 base and 2 bases, there was a span of 15 bases. Germline lookup yields CDR1 GTSNPN and CDR2 SVGIG (reference sequence).

The chain has TRBV29-1 and TRBJ2-7; D unclear. The germline V gene has CDR1 SQVTM and CDR2 ANQGSEA. The CDR3 has 12 amino acids. V was shortened by 6 bases and J by 4 bases, with 13 bases between the two germline ends. The CDR3 sequence: CSVRVDRYEQYF. CDR3 sequence (DNA): TGCAGCGTCCGGGTCGACCGGTACGAGCAGTACTTC.

The V and J genes are TRBV5-1 and TRBJ2-1; unclear D gene. The CDR3 has 12 amino acids. Trimming took off 10 bases at V and 4 bases at J, with 12 bases between the two ends. Germline V gives CDR1 SGHRS, CDR2 YFSETQ. CDR3 in DNA: TGCGCCTCCTGTGATGGGTACAATGAGCAGTTCTTC. It translates to CASCDGYNEQFF. Full variable domain (missing parts from reference TRBV5-1 and TRBJ2-1): KAGVTQTPRYLIKTRGQQVTLSCSPISGHRSVSWYQQTPGQGLQFLFEYFSETQRNKGNFPGRFSGRQFSNSRSEMNVSTLELGDSALYLCASCDGYNEQFFGPGTRLTVL.

This sequence joins TRBV6-1 and TRBJ1-2; possibly TRBD1 for D (5 bases). The germline V gene encodes CDR1 MNHNS and CDR2 SASEGT. Trimming pared 10 bases from V and 4 bases from J, leaving 16 bases between. CDR3 length: 13 amino acids. DNA of the CDR3: TGTGCCACCTCAAGGGAGGGGAGCTATGGCTACACCTTC. Amino acid sequence: CATSREGSYGYTF.

In nucleotides, the CDR3 is TGTGCCAGCAGCCGCGATGACAGAGAGTATGGCTACACCTTC. As protein: CASSRDDREYGYTF. The J gene is TRBJ1-2, the V gene TRBV7-2, with a weak D call TRBD1 (5 bases). V gave up 5 bases and J gave up 5 bases, with 15 bases separating them. This CDR3 has 14 residues. Germline CDR1 is SGHTA and CDR2 is FQGNSA.

There are a few counts of this clone. V is TRBV23-1 and J is TRBJ2-7, with D tentatively TRBD2 (5 bases). TRBV23-1 belongs to the ORF category, with a function that is uncertain. This CDR3 has 14 residues. V was shortened by 8 bases and J by 3 bases, with 17 bases between the two germline ends. The CDR3 reads CASRQTGNLYEQYF. CDR3 DNA sequence: TGCGCCAGCCGACAAACCGGGAATCTCTACGAGCAGTACTTC.

The rearrangement links TRBV4-2 to TRBJ1-2; a weak D match, TRBD1 (5 bases). Looked up from germline, CDR1 is LGHNA and CDR2 is YNFKEQ. The CDR3 sequence is 14 residues long. Deletions cut 1 base from V and 2 bases from J, with 8 bases between. Written as DNA, the CDR3 is TGTGCCAGCAGCCAAGGTCGACAGAACTATGGCTACACCTTC. Residues: CASSQGRQNYGYTF.

This clone has only a few counts. V usage is TRBV9 and J usage is TRBJ2-2; possible D gene TRBD1, 5 bases. CDR1 is SGDLS and CDR2 is YYNGEE in the germline V gene. The CDR3 has 16 amino acids. V dropped 0 bases and J dropped 0 bases, with 9 bases sitting between them. CDR3 loop: CASSVAGAANTGELFF. The DNA of the CDR3 is TGTGCCAGCAGCGTAGCTGGGGCCGCGAACACCGGGGAGCTGTTTTTT.

This clone was observed a few times. The V gene is TRBV7-2, the J gene TRBJ2-5; D unresolved. Germline V gene data show CDR1 as SGHTA and CDR2 as FQGNSA. This CDR3 contains 12 residues. Trimming took off 5 bases at V and 3 bases at J, with 7 bases between the two ends. CDR3 sequence: CASSGREETQYF. Written as DNA, the CDR3 is TGTGCCAGCAGCGGACGAGAAGAGACCCAGTACTTC.

The chain uses TRBV7-2 and TRBJ2-5, with a tentative D call TRBD2 (6 bases). This CDR3 contains 16 residues. Germline values: CDR1 SGHTA, CDR2 FQGNSA. The V gene lost 5 bases and the J gene lost 5 bases, with 21 bases spanning the gap. The CDR3 region has the DNA TGTGCCAGCAGCCCATTACCGCTGGCGGGGAGTGAGACCCAGTACTTC. Its protein product is CASSPLPLAGSETQYF. The full variable domain, completed using reference TRBV7-2 and TRBJ2-5, is GAGVSQSPSNKVTEKGKDVELRCDPISGHTALYWYRQSLGQGLEFLIYFQGNSAPDKSGLPSDRFSAERTGGSVSTLTIQRTQQEDSAVYLCASSPLPLAGSETQYFGPGTRLLVL.

The chain joins TRBV29-1 to TRBJ2-7; 8 bases map to TRBD1. V trimming: 5 bases; J trimming: 2 bases; junction bases outside the gene matches: 8. Germline V CDR1 and CDR2: SQVTM, ANQGSEA. The CDR3 consists of 14 residues. The CDR3 nucleotides read TGCAGCGTTTCCGACAGGGGCAACCCCTACGAGCAGTACTTC. Translating it yields CSVSDRGNPYEQYF.

The rearrangement uses TRBV2 and TRBJ2-7; 13 bases map to TRBD2. The CDR3 runs 15 residues. Germline V gene sequence: CDR1 SNHLY, CDR2 FYNNEI. The V and J ends lost 5 bases and 0 bases, in that order; junction bases with no gene match: 1. The CDR3 here is CASSRLAGGSYEQYF. As DNA, the CDR3 is TGTGCCAGCAGTCGACTAGCGGGGGGCTCCTACGAGCAGTACTTC. Combining the CDR3 with reference TRBV2 and TRBJ2-7 gives the whole variable domain EPEVTQTPSHQVTQMGQEVILRCVPISNHLYFYWYRQILGQKVEFLVSFYNNEISEKSEIFDDQFSVERPDGSNFTLKIRSTKLEDSAMYFCASSRLAGGSYEQYFGPGTRLTVT.

This chain connects TRBV5-1 to TRBJ2-3; 8 bases map to TRBD1. After removal of 7 bases from V and 4 bases from J, the junction contained 11 bases not matched to a gene. Germline V CDR1 and CDR2: SGHRS, YFSETQ. The CDR3 covers 15 residues. Here the CDR3 DNA reads TGCGCCAGCGGAATTGGACAGGGCCTCTCAGATACGCAGTATTTT. As protein: CASGIGQGLSDTQYF.

The genes are TRBV7-3 and TRBJ2-1; D may be TRBD2 (5 bases). The V gene's germline CDR1 is SGHTA and CDR2 FQGTGA. There are 15 residues in the CDR3. V was clipped by 8 bases and J by 0 bases, with 14 bases between them. CDR3 sequence (DNA): TGTGCCAGCGCAGGAACGGGGTCCTCCTACAATGAGCAGTTCTTC. Translation: CASAGTGSSYNEQFF.

The J gene is TRBJ2-1, the V gene TRBV9; perhaps TRBD1 as D (5 bases). The V end lost 2 bases, the J end lost 7 bases, and 22 bases lay between the germline ends. This CDR3 has 17 amino acids. Per germline, CDR1 SGDLS and CDR2 YYNGEE. CDR3 coding DNA: TGTGCCAGCAGCGTTCAGGGCGGTCCTGGCTTTACAAATGAGCAGTTCTTC. Amino acids: CASSVQGGPGFTNEQFF.

This clone was observed at least ten times. The chain joins TRBV7-2 to TRBJ2-7, with D tentatively TRBD2 (7 bases). The germline V gene encodes CDR1 SGHTA and CDR2 FQGNSA. V shed 1 base and J shed 0 bases, with 10 bases lying between them. The CDR3 has 15 amino acids. The CDR3: CASSLGGGRSYEQYF. The CDR3 DNA reads TGTGCCAGCAGCTTAGGCGGGGGCCGCTCCTACGAGCAGTACTTC.